A selection of T cell receptor beta chains follows, all from one sample in a study of blood T cell repertoires in COVID-19. Data came from immunoSEQ multiplex PCR; TCRdb stores just in-frame clones and leaves some out. The sample holds 150,000 to 200,000 clones; more than 75% are singletons and the top ten take roughly 8%. The sequenced sample was peripheral blood. The receptors stem from an older woman with COVID-19, enrolled during active disease. CDR3s include the opening cysteine and the closing phenylalanine or tryptophan. The D gene is left open where the match is weak. Clone size is given for some rows only: seen once, a few or many times, or a class if the clone is expanded.

D gene | clone size | J gene | V gene | CDR3 protein | CDR3 DNA
NA | NA | TRBJ1-2 | TRBV20-1 | CSARQDYGYTF | TGCAGTGCTAGACAGGACTATGGCTACACCTTC
NA | NA | TRBJ1-3 | TRBV2 | CASSSGLSGNTIYF | TGTGCCAGCAGTTCCGGGTTATCTGGAAACACCATATATTTT
TRBD2 | few | TRBJ2-5 | TRBV11-2 | CASSQRGTRRTETQYF | TGTGCCAGCAGCCAACGTGGGACTAGGCGGACAGAGACCCAGTACTTC
TRBD1 | NA | TRBJ1-2 | TRBV6-2/TRBV6-3 | CASSAGTGLRVRGYTF | TGTGCCAGCAGTGCCGGGACAGGACTCAGGGTGCGTGGCTACACCTTC
NA | NA | TRBJ1-2 | TRBV7-9 | CASRNSVNYGYTF | TGTGCCAGCAGAAATTCAGTTAACTATGGCTACACCTTC
NA | NA | TRBJ2-3 | TRBV9 | CASSGGPWDTQYF | TGTGCCAGCAGCGGGGGGCCCTGGGATACGCAGTATTTT
NA | NA | TRBJ1-1 | TRBV28 | CASSFRGRSWRTEAFF | TGTGCCAGCAGTTTTCGGGGTAGATCTTGGCGCACTGAAGCTTTCTTT
TRBD1 | NA | TRBJ2-7 | TRBV29-1 | CSGGQGGSYEQYF | TGCAGCGGTGGACAGGGGGGCTCCTACGAGCAGTACTTC
NA | NA | TRBJ2-3 | TRBV5-4 | CASSLANTPFKTQYF | TGTGCCAGCAGCTTGGCGAACACCCCGTTTAAGACGCAGTATTTT
NA | few | TRBJ1-1 | TRBV19 | CASSMIHRGTEAFF | TGTGCCAGTAGTATGATCCATAGGGGGACTGAAGCTTTCTTT
TRBD2 | NA | TRBJ2-1 | TRBV29-1 | CSVPQQPPGLAGGYNEQFF | TGCAGCGTACCCCAACAGCCACCGGGACTAGCGGGGGGCTACAATGAGCAGTTCTTC
NA | NA | TRBJ1-1 | TRBV7-3 | CASSPAGGESIPFF | TGTGCCAGCAGCCCCGCGGGGGGCGAGAGTATACCTTTCTTT
NA | NA | TRBJ2-3 | TRBV28 | CASSEISGTSTDTQYF | TGTGCCAGCAGTGAGATCTCCGGGACATCCACAGATACGCAGTATTTT
NA | NA | TRBJ2-1 | TRBV4-1 | CASSQGLATHSYNEQFF | TGCGCCAGCAGCCAAGGATTAGCTACCCACTCCTACAATGAGCAGTTCTTC
NA | NA | TRBJ1-2 | TRBV2 | CASRAGHYGYTF | TGTGCCAGCAGAGCAGGGCACTATGGCTACACCTTC
NA | NA | TRBJ1-1 | TRBV5-1 | CASSLAFGGEAFF | TGCGCCAGCAGCTTGGCCTTCGGAGGTGAAGCTTTCTTT
TRBD1 | NA | TRBJ1-6 | TRBV19 | CASRTGMAPLHF | TGTGCCAGTAGGACAGGGATGGCACCCCTCCACTTT
TRBD1 | NA | TRBJ1-3 | TRBV5-1 | CASRLDRGGNTIYF | TGCGCCAGCAGATTGGACAGGGGTGGAAACACCATATATTTT
TRBD1 | NA | TRBJ1-2 | TRBV6-5 | CASRKTGTLLYTF | TGTGCCAGCAGAAAGACAGGGACCCTACTCTACACCTTC
NA | NA | TRBJ1-2 | TRBV7-9 | CASSLATGAYGYTF | TGTGCCAGCAGCTTAGCGACAGGTGCTTATGGCTACACCTTC
NA | NA | TRBJ2-1 | TRBV6-4 | CASSDKATPSNEQFF | TGTGCCAGCAGTGACAAAGCCACCCCTAGTAATGAGCAGTTCTTC
TRBD2 | NA | TRBJ2-1 | TRBV3-1/TRBV3-2 | CASSQEPAGVYNEQFF | TGTGCCAGCAGCCAAGAACCAGCGGGGGTTTACAATGAGCAGTTCTTC
NA | NA | TRBJ1-3 | TRBV29-1 | CSVGLGHSGNTIYF | TGCAGCGTTGGTTTGGGACACTCTGGAAACACCATATATTTT
TRBD2 | NA | TRBJ2-3 | TRBV30 | CAWTAGGAWGDTQYF | TGTGCCTGGACGGCCGGGGGGGCCTGGGGAGATACGCAGTATTTT
NA | NA | TRBJ2-2 | TRBV19 | CASTKVAVTGELFF | TGTGCCAGTACAAAAGTCGCGGTGACCGGGGAGCTGTTTTTT
TRBD2 | NA | TRBJ2-7 | TRBV6-5 | CASSYSGREEQYF | TGTGCCAGCAGTTACTCGGGGAGGGAAGAGCAGTACTTC
NA | NA | TRBJ2-2 | TRBV5-8 | CASSFLDSRTGELFF | TGTGCCAGCAGCTTCCTTGACAGCCGTACCGGGGAGCTGTTTTTT
TRBD1 | NA | TRBJ1-4 | TRBV6-5 | CASSYSHRGHGEKLFF | TGTGCCAGCAGTTACTCACACAGGGGGCACGGTGAAAAACTGTTTTTT